Listed below are T cell receptor beta chains from one sample, sequenced in a study of blood T cells in healthy people across ages. TCRdb independently ran MiXCR on the 5' RACE reads; one entry per CDR3 protein. Of about 760,000 distinct CDR3 sequences detected, roughly three fifths appear once; the ten largest clones hold 20% to 30%. The sequenced material came from blood. The receptors stem from a man between 40 and 49 years old in good health. CDR3s include the opening cysteine and the closing phenylalanine or tryptophan. A D gene is named only where the DNA matches it firmly. Only some rows state a clone size, as once, few, many or a class for expanded clones.

>TRBJ2-7|few|16|.|TRBV7-8
TGTGCCAGCAGCTTAGCGAGTGAGGGGCGCTCCTACGAGCAGTACTTC
CASSLASEGRSYEQYF
>TRBJ1-2|.|14|.|TRBV29-1
TGCAGCGTTGAAGTTGGTAATGCTAACTATGGCTACACCTTC
CSVEVGNANYGYTF
>TRBJ1-5|.|16|TRBD1|TRBV4-1
TGCGCCAGCAGCCAAAACGACAGGGGTGATGGTCAGCCCCAGCATTTT
CASSQNDRGDGQPQHF
>TRBJ2-1|.|17|TRBD2|TRBV20-1
TGCAGTGCTAGAGCCCGCGGGTTCGGGACTAGCGGTAATGAGCAGTTCTTC
CSARARGFGTSGNEQFF
>TRBJ2-6|.|14|.|TRBV29-1
TGCAGCGTTTCTAGGGATTCTGGGGCCAACGTCCTGACTTTC
CSVSRDSGANVLTF
>TRBJ2-5|.|16|.|TRBV9
TGTGCCAGCAGTGCCGTGGAGTTTCCCTCAACGGAGACCCAGTACTTC
CASSAVEFPSTETQYF
>TRBJ2-7|.|13|.|TRBV6-2/TRBV6-3
TGTGCCAGCGCAATGGTCCGGGGTGGCGAGCAGTACTTC
CASAMVRGGEQYF
>TRBJ2-3|.|15|TRBD1|TRBV6-6
TGTGCCAGCAGTAACCGGGACAGAAACACAGATACGCAGTATTTT
CASSNRDRNTDTQYF
>TRBJ2-1|.|14|.|TRBV7-2
TGTGCCAGCAGCTCTTACGGACAGACTAATGAGCAGTTCTTC
CASSSYGQTNEQFF
>TRBJ1-5|.|14|.|TRBV3-1
TGTGCCAGCAGCCACGGACAAATCGGGCAGCCCCAGCATTTT
CASSHGQIGQPQHF
>TRBJ2-3|.|15|.|TRBV16
TGTGCCAGCAGCCAAGGCTGGTTGAACACAGATACGCAGTATTTT
CASSQGWLNTDTQYF
>TRBJ2-3|.|14|.|TRBV25-1
TGTGCCAGCAGTGACAGGGGAATATCAGATACGCAGTATTTT
CASSDRGISDTQYF
>TRBJ2-1|.|13|TRBD2|TRBV12-3/TRBV12-4
TGTGCCAGCGGTGCGGGAGTAAATGGTGAGCAGTTCTTC
CASGAGVNGEQFF
>TRBJ2-7|.|16|.|TRBV4-1
TGCGCCAGCAGCCAAGATGTAACAGGAGTTTACAATGAGCAGTACTTC
CASSQDVTGVYNEQYF